This T cell receptor (beta chain) stems from a study of Tregs in tolerant kidney transplant recipients. Some clones are missing from TCRdb's copy, which holds only in-frame ones; the method was immunoSEQ multiplex PCR. Of roughly 52,000 clones listed, roughly nine tenths are singletons. Mixed chimerism was transient after nonmyeloablative marrow transplants from related graft donors. Unstimulated Tregs (CD4+CD25+CD127-) and CD4+CD25- non-Tregs were sorted from PBMCs. On this clone itself: The antigen is not known.

CDR1 and CDR2 (germline): MDHEN, SYDVKM. The CDR3 has 15 residues. Losses at the gene ends were 6 bases for V and 7 bases for J; bases not matched to a gene: 5. Study-wide results and limits: Few patients were studied, so findings need validation in larger groups. Changing PCR primers prevented nucleotide comparison between some patients' samples. Tolerant patients' donor-specific Tregs expanded beyond overall Tregs, suggesting antigen-driven growth.

The receptor comes from a human patient who received a combined kidney and bone marrow transplant. Some T cells may originate from the graft donor. V usage is TRBV28 and J usage is TRBJ2-1; 14 bases agree with TRBD2. The specimen was CD8+ T cells from blood (PBMCs), collected 24 months after the transplant. The CDR3 DNA is TGTGCCAGCAGCTTCGGGACTAGCGGGAGAAATGAGCAGTTCTTC. It translates to CASSFGTSGRNEQFF. Complete variable domain (other parts from reference TRBV28 and TRBJ2-1): DVKVTQSSRYLVKRTGEKVFLECVQDMDHENMFWYRQDPGLGLRLIYFSYDVKMKEKGDIPEGYSVSREKKERFSLILESASTNQTSMYLCASSFGTSGRNEQFFGPGTRLTVL.